A selection of T cell receptor beta chains follows, all from one sample in a study of chemoradiotherapy in HPV16-positive cancers. Here immunoSEQ multiplex PCR was the method, and the copy in TCRdb shows in-frame clones only, minus some. The repertoire consists of roughly 25,000 clones, with approximately 94% occurring once and the leading ten covering 2.5% to 3%. This specimen was taken from a patient who underwent chemoradiotherapy. The source is a human donor with HPV-associated anogenital cancer. Each CDR3 is given with its conserved first and last residue. The order of the fields is V gene, clone size, D gene, CDR3 length, J gene, CDR3 DNA, CDR3 protein. A D gene is named only where the DNA matches it firmly. For some rows the clone size is stated as once, few or many, or as a class when expanded; others skip it.

>TRBV19|-|-|13|TRBJ2-7
TGTGCCAGTAGTATATCCCGGGCAAACGAGCAGTACTTC
CASSISRANEQYF
>TRBV9|once|-|13|TRBJ1-1
TGTGCCAGCAGCGCTACAGGGAGGGCTGAAGCTTTCTTT
CASSATGRAEAFF
>TRBV19|-|TRBD1|10|TRBJ1-1
TGTCCCAGGGGGAGGGGAAAAGCTTTCTTT
CPRGRGKAFF
>TRBV29-1|-|TRBD1|15|TRBJ1-1
TGCAGCGCCAGTCAGGGGGCGGTAGTCGGTACTGAAGCTTTCTTT
CSASQGAVVGTEAFF
>TRBV5-1|-|-|14|TRBJ1-1
TGCGCCAGCAGCTTGAGGGGGGGTGAGACTGAAGCTTTCTTT
CASSLRGGETEAFF
>TRBV6-1|-|TRBD1|14|TRBJ1-1
TGTGCCAGCACCCTAGACAGGGTGGGGTCTGAAGCTTTCTTT
CASTLDRVGSEAFF
>TRBV19|-|-|13|TRBJ1-2
TGTGCCAGTAGTATCCAGGGAAACTATGGCTACACCTTC
CASSIQGNYGYTF
>TRBV2|once|-|14|TRBJ1-1
TGTGCCAGCAGTCCACGGACGGGTGGGACTGAAGCTTTCTTT
CASSPRTGGTEAFF
>TRBV6-4|-|-|14|TRBJ2-3
TGTGCCAGCAGTCGGGACGGTGGCACGGATACGCAGTATTTT
CASSRDGGTDTQYF
>TRBV29-1|-|-|13|TRBJ1-4
TGCAGCGCCGGGACTCGCTCTCATGAAAAACTGTTTTTT
CSAGTRSHEKLFF
>TRBV5-5|-|-|14|TRBJ2-7
TGTGCCAGCAGCCCCCGGGCGATGGGCGGCGAGCAGTACTTC
CASSPRAMGGEQYF
>TRBV5-1|-|TRBD1|15|TRBJ1-1
TGCGCCAGCAGCTTGGGTTCGGGACAGACAATTGGAGCTTTCTTT
CASSLGSGQTIGAFF
>TRBV6-1|-|-|15|TRBJ2-7
TGTGCCAGCAGTGAAGCTGAACCGGGATGGGACGAGCAGTACTTC
CASSEAEPGWDEQYF
>TRBV19|-|-|15|TRBJ1-5
TGTGCCAGTAGTATCAGGGGATACGGCAATCAGCCCCAGCATTTT
CASSIRGYGNQPQHF
>TRBV5-5|-|-|16|TRBJ2-1
TGTGCCAGCAGCTTGGGCGGACTCAAACTCGACAATGAGCAGTTCTTC
CASSLGGLKLDNEQFF
>TRBV7-2|-|-|15|TRBJ2-7
TGTGCCAGCAGCTTAGGTCGGCGGGCGGGCTACGAGCAGTACTTC
CASSLGRRAGYEQYF
>TRBV30|-|TRBD1|14|TRBJ1-2
TGTGCCTGGGCTAGGACAGGCCCGAACTATGGCTACACCTTC
CAWARTGPNYGYTF
>TRBV6-1|-|-|14|TRBJ1-3
TGTGCCAGCAGTGAACGGGACTCTGGAAACACCATATATTTT
CASSERDSGNTIYF
>TRBV5-1|-|-|14|TRBJ1-1
TGCGCCAGCAGCTCCCATAGCGGTGGCACTGAAGCTTTCTTT
CASSSHSGGTEAFF
>TRBV5-1|-|-|13|TRBJ2-1
TGCGCCAGCAGCCGCTTCCTAGGGGATGAGCAGTTCTTC
CASSRFLGDEQFF
>TRBV28|-|-|13|TRBJ2-7
TGTGCCAGCAGTTTAGACAGAGACTACGAGCAGTACTTC
CASSLDRDYEQYF
>TRBV9|once|TRBD1|16|TRBJ1-5
TGTGCCAGCAGCGCCCAGGGGGAGGTTAGCAATCAGCCCCAGCATTTT
CASSAQGEVSNQPQHF
>TRBV15|-|-|14|TRBJ2-7
TGTGCCACCAGCAGAGATGACACTCTCTACGAGCAGTACTTC
CATSRDDTLYEQYF
>TRBV6-6|-|-|14|TRBJ1-5
TGTGCCAGCAGCCTTGGACGGAACAATCAGCCCCAGCATTTT
CASSLGRNNQPQHF
>TRBV7-8|once|-|16|TRBJ1-2
TGTGCCAGCAGCTTAGGGAGACGGGCGCAAGACTATGGCTACACCTTC
CASSLGRRAQDYGYTF
>TRBV28|-|-|15|TRBJ1-5
TGTGCCAGCAGTTTATTGGGTGGAGGAGGGCAGCCCCAGCATTTT
CASSLLGGGGQPQHF
>TRBV25-1|-|-|13|TRBJ2-2
TGTGCCAGCAGCCACACGTGGAGGGGGGAGCTGTTTTTT
CASSHTWRGELFF
>TRBV2|-|TRBD1|13|TRBJ2-5
TGTGCCAGCAGTGGGGACAGCCAAGAGACCCAGTACTTC
CASSGDSQETQYF
>TRBV5-6|-|-|16|TRBJ1-4
TGTGCCAGCAGCTCTAAGACCCTGTCGCGGGGTGAAAAACTGTTTTTT
CASSSKTLSRGEKLFF
>TRBV5-1|-|-|14|TRBJ2-2
TGCGCCAGCAGCCCCCTAGGTAGCCCCGGGGAGCTGTTTTTT
CASSPLGSPGELFF
>TRBV7-2|-|-|16|TRBJ2-3
TGTGCCAGCAGCTTAGTTCCCTCATACACCACAGATACGCAGTATTTT
CASSLVPSYTTDTQYF
>TRBV5-1|-|-|14|TRBJ2-3
TGCGCCAGCAGCTCGACAGATTTTACAGATACGCAGTATTTT
CASSSTDFTDTQYF
>TRBV19|-|TRBD1|16|TRBJ2-2
TGTGCCAGTAGGGGACAGGGGGCCCTAGGTGTCGGGGAGCTGTTTTTT
CASRGQGALGVGELFF
>TRBV5-4|-|TRBD2|13|TRBJ2-7
TGTGCCAGCAGCTTTAACGGGAGGTTCGAGCAGTACTTC
CASSFNGRFEQYF
>TRBV9|-|-|16|TRBJ2-1
TGTGCCAGCAGCGTAGACCCCCACAGGAAATACAATGAGCAGTTCTTC
CASSVDPHRKYNEQFF
>TRBV4-3|-|TRBD1|15|TRBJ1-6
TGCGCCAGCAGCCAAGGGACAGGGGGCGTTTCACCCCTCCACTTT
CASSQGTGGVSPLHF
>TRBV30|-|-|14|TRBJ1-4
TGTGCCTGGAGTGTCGGACCTCCTAATGAAAAACTGTTTTTT
CAWSVGPPNEKLFF
>TRBV2|-|-|16|TRBJ1-2
TGTGCCAGCAGTGTTCAGTTTGGCCGGCCTAACTATGGCTACACCTTC
CASSVQFGRPNYGYTF
>TRBV5-5|once|TRBD1|16|TRBJ2-7
TGTGCCAGCAAAAAATCCGGGACAGGGGGCCCCCTCGAGCAGTACTTC
CASKKSGTGGPLEQYF
>TRBV10-3|-|-|12|TRBJ2-7
TGTGCCATCAGAAAGGACTCCTACGAGCAGTACTTC
CAIRKDSYEQYF
>TRBV6-5|-|TRBD1|15|TRBJ2-3
TGTGCCAGCAAACAGGGGGCTCTTAGCACAGATACGCAGTATTTT
CASKQGALSTDTQYF
>TRBV7-9|-|-|18|TRBJ2-2
TGTGCCAGCCCTGCTAGGGACCCCCCTCGCGAGAACACCGGGGAGCTGTTTTTT
CASPARDPPRENTGELFF
>TRBV19|-|-|19|TRBJ1-1
TGTGCCAGTAGTATAGACCTCCGACAGCGGTATTTCGTGAACACTGAAGCTTTCTTT
CASSIDLRQRYFVNTEAFF
>TRBV18|-|-|15|TRBJ1-5
TGTGCCAGCTCACCATATGGCAGGGAGGGACAGCCCCAGCATTTT
CASSPYGREGQPQHF
>TRBV6-6|once|-|14|TRBJ2-1
TGTGCCAGCTTGGGGGCTTTTGGGCACAATGAGCAGTTCTTC
CASLGAFGHNEQFF
>TRBV6-5|-|TRBD2|16|TRBJ2-2
TGTGCCAGCAGTTACTCGAGGGCTAGCGGGGTCGGGGAGCTGTTTTTT
CASSYSRASGVGELFF
>TRBV6-1|-|TRBD1|15|TRBJ1-4
TGTGCCAGCAGTGAACCTCAGGGGGTTGATGAAAAACTGTTTTTT
CASSEPQGVDEKLFF
>TRBV4-3|-|TRBD2|13|TRBJ2-3
TGCGCCAGCAGCCAATCTACTAGCGGGGGGGCCCTTTTT
CASSQSTSGGALF
>TRBV9|-|-|13|TRBJ2-7
TGTGCCAGCAGCTCCCCGCCGAACGGAGAGCAGTACTTC
CASSSPPNGEQYF
>TRBV6-6|-|-|14|TRBJ1-5
TGTGCCAGCAGTTACTACACAGAGAATCAGCCCCAGCATTTT
CASSYYTENQPQHF
>TRBV21-1|-|-|15|TRBJ2-6
TGTGCCAGCAGCGACCGACACGGGGGAGAGTACGTCCTGACTTTC
CASSDRHGGEYVLTF